The clone carrying this TCR beta chain has at least ten counts. A junction boundary mismatches the germline segment, possibly from a read error. From RNA, the CDR3 regions of TCR beta chains were amplified and sequenced. The library came from an HTBI-primed first-round RT-PCR and a second-round multiplex PCR. TCRdb re-called the multiplex PCR reads with MiXCR, one entry per CDR3 protein. The sample holds roughly 480,000 distinct CDR3 sequences, approximately 14% seen once. This specimen comes from a study of Graves' ophthalmopathy and Graves' hyperthyroidism. This CDR3 contains 11 residues. Germline V lookup: CDR1 SGHRS, CDR2 YFSETQ.

This sequence originates from a young woman with Graves' ophthalmopathy. Material for sequencing was blood. The rearrangement joins TRBV5-1 to TRBJ2-2, with no clear D. CDR3 loop: CASSFDGELFF. For the CDR3, the DNA is TGTGCCAGCAGTTTTGATGGGGAGCTGTTTTTT.